What follows are 7 T cell receptor beta chains derived from one specimen sequenced in a study of patients and donors after allogeneic stem cell transplantation. TCRdb reanalysed the RT-PCR reads using MiXCR and keeps one entry per CDR3 protein. The sample carries about a million distinct CDR3 sequences, more than 15% recorded once. The sequenced material came from blood, either unsorted or a sorted T cell fraction (not recorded which). The receptors here all came from a human donor who was either an allogeneic HSCT recipient or a stem cell or donor lymphocyte infusion donor (not recorded which). It is not recorded whose cells these are; they may come from a transplant donor.

This clonotype has more than one count but fewer than ten. The rearrangement joins TRBV15 to TRBJ2-7, with D maybe TRBD2 (6 bases). In germline, CDR1 is LNHNV, CDR2 YYDKDF (reference sequence). The CDR3 runs to 15 residues. Trimming took 0 bases from V and 2 from J, leaving 11 bases between them. This CDR3 reads CATSRDRDSTYEQYF. CDR3 nucleotides: TGTGCCACCAGCAGAGATCGGGACTCGACCTACGAGCAGTACTTC.

This clonotype occurred many times. The rearrangement uses TRBV12-3 or TRBV12-4 and TRBJ2-3; the match to TRBD2 covers 13 bases. Trimming took 7 bases from V and 0 from J; bases not matched to a gene: 7. The CDR3 has 17 amino acids. Here the CDR3 reads CASTDGTSGTSTDTQYF. CDR3 bases: TGTGCCAGCACGGACGGGACTAGCGGGACTAGCACAGATACGCAGTATTTT.

The chain uses TRBV9 and TRBJ1-1; TRBD1 is a possible D gene (5 bases). V lost 0 bases to trimming and J lost 0 bases, with 9 bases between them. This CDR3 contains 15 residues. Germline CDR1 is SGDLS and CDR2 is YYNGEE. CDR3 bases: TGTGCCAGCAGCGTAGGGACAAACATGAACACTGAAGCTTTCTTT. It is translated as CASSVGTNMNTEAFF.

The sample holds a few counts of this clonotype. V and J are TRBV20-1 and TRBJ2-4, with TRBD2 matching 9 bases. CDR1 is DFQATT and CDR2 is SNEGSKA in the germline V gene (reference sequence). V trimming: 5 bases; J trimming: 0 bases; junction bases outside the gene matches: 5. The length of the CDR3 is 15 residues. This CDR3 is CSAGYSGGAKNIQYF. The CDR3 bases are TGCAGTGCTGGGTATAGCGGGGGAGCCAAAAACATTCAGTACTTC.

The DNA for the CDR3 is TGTGCCAGCAGGCCCTACGAGCAGTACTTC. Translated, it gives CASRPYEQYF. This chain links TRBV11-3 with TRBJ2-7; the D is unclear. Germline V CDR1 and CDR2: SGHNT, YENEEA. CDR3 length: 10 residues. V lost 6 bases, J lost 2 bases, and 2 bases lay in between. Full variable domain (remainder filled in from reference TRBV11-3 and TRBJ2-7): EAGVVQSPRYKIIEKKQPVAFWCNPISGHNTLYWYLQNLGQGPELLIRYENEEAVDDSQLPKDRFSAERLKGVDSTLKIQPAELGDSAVYLCASRPYEQYFGPGTRLTVT.

This clonotype came up a few times. The chain links TRBV6-4 to TRBJ2-1; D might be TRBD1 or TRBD2, each matching 5 bases. V was trimmed by 8 bases and J by 5 bases, leaving 13 bases between them. From germline, CDR1 is MRHNA and CDR2 SNTAGT. The length of the CDR3 is 13 residues. The DNA of the CDR3 is TGTGCCAGCGCCGGGACGGTAGACAATGAGCAGTTCTTC. It specifies CASAGTVDNEQFF.

CDR3 residues: CASSLNGYGQGGYEQYF. CDR3 nucleotides: TGTGCCAGCAGTTTAAATGGTTATGGTCAGGGGGGATACGAGCAGTACTTC. This chain links TRBV12-3 or TRBV12-4 with TRBJ2-7; TRBD1 is a possible D gene (7 bases). This CDR3 spans 17 amino acids. Trimming removed 2 bases at V and 4 bases at J, with 21 bases between.